This T cell receptor beta chain was observed in a study of cytomegalovirus exposure and HLA in healthy donors. Study results and limitations: Most of the TCR beta V segments (in an earlier analysis) were productive either about 87% or about 30% of the time. Several top significant clusters appeared, in a later analysis, to be linked to common viral pathogens.

The CDR3 extends over 14 amino acids. V lost 7 bases to trimming and J lost 1 base; unmatched junction nucleotides: 6. Germline CDR1 reads MNHNS; CDR2 reads SASEGT. Turning to this clone: Its antigen remains unknown.

PCR was performed using 60 Vbeta and 13 Jbeta primers. The table came from immunoSEQ multiplex PCR; TCRdb's copy has only in-frame clones and leaves some out. The sample has about 160,000 clones; 82% are singletons. Sequenced material: PBMCs. The receptor was derived from a girl aged 5 to 17 in good health and CMV-seropositive. The chain is built from TRBV6-1 and TRBJ1-2, with 7 bases that match TRBD1. Here the CDR3 reads CASIRDRLNYGYTF. CDR3 coding DNA: TGTGCCAGCATACGGGACAGACTTAACTATGGCTACACCTTC.